This T cell receptor beta chain was sequenced during a study of T-cell reconstitution after alpha-beta-depleted transplantation in children. This clonotype was seen ten or more times. One junction end disagrees with the germline gene, perhaps due to a read error. This CDR3 comprises 15 residues. As it was prepared, the TCRbeta library received unique molecular identifiers. MiXCR was run by TCRdb on the PCR reads, yielding one entry per CDR3 protein. This sample carries about 340,000 distinct CDR3 sequences, roughly 14% of them seen once, and the ten largest clones take roughly 4.3%. The TCR sequence derives from a human donor who donated a stem cell graft to a child with Fanconi anemia. This sequence joins TRBV12-3 or TRBV12-4 and TRBJ1-2, with D possibly matching TRBD1 (5 bases). Sequencing was performed on PBMCs, taken from the stem cell graft. CDR3 region: CASSLGPGPNYGYTF. CDR3 nucleotides: TGTGCCAGCAGCTTAGGTCCAGGGCCGAACTATGGCTACACCTTC.